This T cell receptor (beta chain) was identified in a study of blood T cell repertoires in COVID-19. Overall study: The United States, Italy and Spain supplied acute and convalescent COVID-19 samples.

Germline V gene sequence: CDR1 LNHNV, CDR2 YYDKDF (reference sequence). The CDR3 has 16 amino acids. Between the trimmed V and J ends, which lost 0 bases and 0 bases, there was a span of 6 bases. This table comes from immunoSEQ multiplex PCR, and its TCRdb copy is limited to in-frame clones, with some not included. The profile shows about 180,000 clones, about 91% of them singletons. The V call is TRBV15, the J call TRBJ2-6, with D tentatively TRBD2 (5 bases). The receptor was derived from a woman aged 25-40 years with acute or convalescent COVID-19. Sequenced: peripheral blood. The chain's CDR3 is CATSRDRGSGANVLTF. The CDR3 DNA reads as TGTGCCACCAGCAGAGATCGGGGCTCTGGGGCCAACGTCCTGACTTTC.